The 32 T cell receptor beta chains reported below all come from one sample, sequenced in a study of blood T cell repertoires in COVID-19. The table came from immunoSEQ multiplex PCR; TCRdb's copy has only in-frame clones and leaves some out. Among 220,000 or so clones, approximately 81% were seen once, and the ten largest hold just under 20%. Sequencing was performed on peripheral blood. These receptors came from a man aged 30 to 39 with active or convalescent COVID-19.

This chain links TRBV10-1 with TRBJ1-5; TRBD1 agrees at 7 bases. The ends lost 10 bases at V and 4 bases at J; junction bases unmatched: 10. CDR3 length: 14 residues. Germline CDR1 is WNHNN and CDR2 is SYGVQD (reference sequence). As DNA, the CDR3 is TGCGCCAACCAACCCGACAGGGCTAATCAGCCCCAGCATTTT. As protein: CANQPDRANQPQHF.

The chain combines TRBV3-1 (or the pseudogene TRBV3-2) with TRBJ2-5; D ambiguous. Germline CDR1 reads LGHDT; CDR2 reads YNNKEL (reference sequence). V was shortened by 7 bases and J by 1 base, with 13 bases between the two germline ends. The length of the CDR3 is 14 residues. CDR3 loop: CASTSQGGQETQYF. CDR3 DNA: TGTGCCAGCACCTCTCAAGGCGGCCAAGAGACCCAGTACTTC.

This chain connects TRBV6-5 to TRBJ2-5; 8 nucleotides align to TRBD2. CDR1 is MNHEY, CDR2 SVGAGI, per germline. The CDR3 contains 14 residues. V lost 7 bases, J lost 4 bases, and 8 bases stayed unmatched. The CDR3 sequence is CASTPGGSLETQYF. CDR3 nucleotide sequence: TGTGCCAGCACCCCGGGGGGGAGCCTAGAGACCCAGTACTTC.

V and J are TRBV19 and TRBJ1-1; maybe TRBD1 (6 bases). V shed 4 bases and J shed 3 bases, with 12 bases lying between them. The CDR3 runs 14 residues. Looked up from germline, CDR1 is LNHDA and CDR2 is SQIVND (reference sequence). Written as DNA, the CDR3 is TGTGCCAGTAGTACCCGAACAGGGTACACTGAAGCTTTCTTT. As protein: CASSTRTGYTEAFF.

This chain joins TRBV4-1 and TRBJ1-3; no firm D call. Germline CDR1 is MGHRA and CDR2 is YSYEKL. Between the trimmed V and J ends, which lost 4 bases and 8 bases, there was a span of 15 bases. The CDR3 has 14 residues. The CDR3, as DNA: TGCGCCAGCAGCCCGGAGCTTGTTGGCTACACCATATATTTT. Translated, it gives CASSPELVGYTIYF.

The chain is built from TRBV4-1 and TRBJ2-3; D might be TRBD2 (6 bases). V dropped 0 bases and J dropped 5 bases, with 12 bases sitting between them. Looked up from germline, CDR1 is MGHRA and CDR2 is YSYEKL. The CDR3 contains 15 residues. The CDR3 region is CASSQEVGGIDTQYF. CDR3 DNA: TGCGCCAGCAGCCAAGAAGTTGGCGGGATAGATACGCAGTATTTT.

The CDR3 is CASRQGLLYNEQFF. The CDR3 DNA reads as TGTGCCAGCAGACAGGGGCTTCTTTACAATGAGCAGTTCTTC. The V call is TRBV2, the J call TRBJ2-1, with 7 bases aligning to TRBD1. This CDR3 contains 14 residues. Germline loops: CDR1 SNHLY, CDR2 FYNNEI. The V and J ends lost 6 bases and 4 bases, in that order; junction bases with no gene match: 6.

The genes are TRBV7-2 and TRBJ2-2; no definite D call. The CDR3 contains 15 residues. Germline lookup yields CDR1 SGHTA and CDR2 FQGNSA. V lost 5 bases, J lost 2 bases, and 12 bases lay in between. CDR3 DNA: TGTGCCAGCAGCCCAAGCCTCATTAACACCGGGGAGCTGTTTTTT. Amino acids: CASSPSLINTGELFF.

The chain employs TRBV5-1 and TRBJ2-1; a possible D gene is TRBD1 (6 bases). CDR3 length: 14 amino acids. The V gene's germline CDR1 is SGHRS and CDR2 YFSETQ. V gave up 4 bases and J gave up 6 bases, with 14 bases separating them. CDR3 loop: CASSPRTEGNEQFF. The CDR3 DNA follows: TGCGCCAGCAGCCCCAGGACAGAGGGCAATGAGCAGTTCTTC.

The chain joins TRBV28 to TRBJ2-1; TRBD2 aligns across 8 bases. V dropped 2 bases and J dropped 8; count of bases not matched to a gene: 5. The CDR3 is 14 amino acids. The germline CDR1 and CDR2 sequences are MDHEN and SYDVKM. CDR3: CASSLIGRGDEQFF. Here the CDR3 DNA reads TGTGCCAGCAGTTTAATAGGGCGGGGGGATGAGCAGTTCTTC.

The rearrangement links TRBV28 to TRBJ1-6; D is perhaps TRBD1 (6 bases). Germline V gives CDR1 MDHEN, CDR2 SYDVKM. Trimming pared 3 bases from V and 10 bases from J, leaving 22 bases between. This CDR3 is built from 17 residues. For the CDR3, the DNA is TGTGCCAGCAGTTTCTCGTCCCCAGCGGACAGCTTATCACCCCTCCACTTT. This gives the protein CASSFSSPADSLSPLHF.

The rearrangement uses TRBV30 and TRBJ1-6; TRBD1 matches at 8 bases. Looked up from germline, CDR1 is GTSNPN and CDR2 is SVGIG (reference sequence). V shed 5 bases and J 8 bases; nucleotides not matched to a gene: 5. CDR3 size: 13 residues. CDR3: CAWGTGGYSPLHF. The CDR3 nucleotides read TGTGCCTGGGGGACAGGCGGCTATTCACCCCTCCACTTT. Variable domain in full (rest from reference TRBV30 and TRBJ1-6): SQTIHQWPATLVQPVGSPLSLECTVEGTSNPNLYWYRQAAGRGLQLLFYSVGIGQISSEVPQNLSASRPQDRQFILSSKKLLLSDSGFYLCAWGTGGYSPLHFGNGTRLTVT.

This sequence joins TRBV18 and TRBJ2-7; 7 bases map to TRBD2. J was trimmed by 6 bases and V by 3 bases; bases with no gene match: 8. This CDR3 is 14 amino acids long. Germline CDR1 KGHSH, CDR2 LQKENI. The CDR3 protein is CASSPGGQGTEQYF. CDR3 coding DNA: TGTGCCAGCTCACCGGGAGGGCAGGGCACCGAGCAGTACTTC.

The chain has TRBV6-5 and TRBJ1-5, with D possibly matching TRBD1 (5 bases). This CDR3 is built from 14 residues. V lost 7 bases to trimming and J lost 4 bases, with 14 bases between them. The germline V gene has CDR1 MNHEY and CDR2 SVGAGI. CDR3 nucleotide sequence: TGTGCCAGCAAGGAGGGGAGAAAGAATCAGCCCCAGCATTTT. Protein sequence: CASKEGRKNQPQHF.

The rearrangement links TRBV7-9 to TRBJ2-7, with a possible D match to TRBD2 (6 bases). Trimming shortened V by 1 base and J by 6 bases, and 13 bases separated the two germline ends. CDR1 and CDR2 from the germline V gene are SEHNR and FQNEAQ (reference sequence). CDR3 length: 14 residues. The CDR3 region is CASSLEGTGVEQYF. CDR3 DNA: TGTGCCAGCAGCTTAGAGGGGACGGGGGTCGAGCAGTACTTC.

V is TRBV7-9 and J is TRBJ2-7; 7 nucleotides agree with TRBD1. Germline loops: CDR1 SEHNR, CDR2 FQNEAQ (reference sequence). V was clipped by 6 bases and J by 3 bases; unmatched bases: 5. The CDR3 is 13 residues long. CDR3 bases: TGTGCCAGCAGGAGGGACAGCTACTACGAGCAGTACTTC. Protein: CASRRDSYYEQYF.

This chain links TRBV2 with TRBJ2-3; TRBD2 matches at 7 bases. This CDR3 spans 14 amino acids. Per the germline V gene, CDR1 is SNHLY and CDR2 is FYNNEI. Unmatched junction bases numbered 11, after V lost 9 bases and J lost 5 bases. DNA for the CDR3: TGTGCCAGTAATAGCGGGCTCCGTGGAGATACGCAGTATTTT. The encoded protein is CASNSGLRGDTQYF.

A single count supports this clone. V is TRBV7-2 and J is TRBJ2-3; TRBD2 matches 8 bases. The CDR3 consists of 17 residues. Germline lookup yields CDR1 SGHTA and CDR2 FQGNSA. After removal of 5 bases from V and 2 bases from J, the junction contained 12 bases not matched to a gene. The chain's CDR3 is CASSRRVSGGYTDTQYF. The DNA of the CDR3 is TGTGCCAGCAGCCGTCGGGTGAGCGGGGGTTACACAGATACGCAGTATTTT.

The genes are TRBV18 and TRBJ1-1; 7 bases line up with TRBD1. This CDR3 is 14 amino acids long. V was clipped by 1 base and J by 5 bases; unmatched bases: 4. The germline CDR1 and CDR2 sequences are KGHSH and LQKENI. The CDR3 DNA reads as TGTGCCAGCTCACCACGGGACAGTGGGACTGAAGCTTTCTTT. It yields the protein CASSPRDSGTEAFF.

Turning to this clone: This specimen includes other DNA sequences encoding the same CDR3. The rearrangement uses TRBV2 and TRBJ2-1, with TRBD2 identical over 16 bases. Germline CDR1 SNHLY, CDR2 FYNNEI. This CDR3 has 14 residues. V was clipped by 8 bases and J by 7 bases; unmatched bases: 2. Here the CDR3 DNA reads TGTGCCAGCCGGGGACTAGCGGGAGGGAATGAGCAGTTCTTC. Protein sequence: CASRGLAGGNEQFF. Complete variable domain (other parts from reference TRBV2 and TRBJ2-1): EPEVTQTPSHQVTQMGQEVILRCVPISNHLYFYWYRQILGQKVEFLVSFYNNEISEKSEIFDDQFSVERPDGSNFTLKIRSTKLEDSAMYFCASRGLAGGNEQFFGPGTRLTVL.

DNA for the CDR3: TGTGCCAGCAGTTACAGGGGGACACCGAACACTGAAGCTTTCTTT. Protein product: CASSYRGTPNTEAFF. V and J are TRBV28 and TRBJ1-1; 8 bases are shared with TRBD1. The CDR3 spans 15 residues. Trimming cost V 4 bases and J 1 base; bases outside gene matches: 5. The germline gives CDR1 MDHEN, CDR2 SYDVKM.

The chain has TRBV3-1 (or the pseudogene TRBV3-2) and TRBJ2-7; D might be TRBD2 (5 bases). Trimming pared 4 bases from V and 2 bases from J, leaving 12 bases between. This CDR3 spans 14 amino acids. Germline values: CDR1 LGHDT, CDR2 YNNKEL (reference sequence). The CDR3 loop reads CASSLRTGTYEQYF. CDR3 nucleotides: TGTGCCAGCAGCCTGCGGACTGGTACCTACGAGCAGTACTTC.

This chain connects TRBV11-2 to TRBJ2-5; possible D gene TRBD1, 5 bases. This CDR3 is built from 13 residues. Deletions cut 6 bases from V and 5 bases from J, with 13 bases between. The germline V gene has CDR1 SGHAT and CDR2 FQNNGV. The CDR3 region is CASSTQGRETQYF. As DNA, the CDR3 is TGTGCCAGCAGTACCCAGGGCAGGGAGACCCAGTACTTC.

The chain combines TRBV7-2 with TRBJ2-7; 7 nucleotides agree with TRBD2. Trimming removed 3 bases from V and 0 bases from J; junction bases left unmatched: 14. The length of the CDR3 is 18 residues. The germline V gene encodes CDR1 SGHTA and CDR2 FQGNSA. The CDR3 protein is CASSFYPASGSSSYEQYF. Written as DNA, the CDR3 is TGTGCCAGCAGCTTCTACCCCGCTAGCGGTTCGAGCTCCTACGAGCAGTACTTC.

This clone showed up just once. This chain links TRBV19 with TRBJ2-7; 11 nucleotides line up with TRBD1. The CDR3 is 14 residues long. V was pared by 6 bases and J by 6 bases, with 7 bases of the junction left unmatched. The germline CDR1 and CDR2 sequences are LNHDA and SQIVND (reference sequence). CDR3 nucleotide sequence: TGTGCCAGTAGCCCCGGGACAGGGGGTATCGAGCAGTACTTC. This sequence encodes CASSPGTGGIEQYF.

This sequence joins TRBV5-6 and TRBJ2-3; a possible D gene is TRBD2 (6 bases). This CDR3 has 16 amino acids. Germline CDR1 is SGHDT and CDR2 is YYEEEE. Trimming removed 0 bases from V and 2 bases from J, with 13 bases in between. CDR3 sequence (DNA): TGTGCCAGCAGCTTGGCTGGGAGGAAAGACACAGATACGCAGTATTTT. Protein product: CASSLAGRKDTDTQYF. Based on the CDR3 plus reference TRBV5-6 and TRBJ2-3, the full variable domain is DAGVTQSPTHLIKTRGQQVTLRCSPKSGHDTVSWYQQALGQGPQFIFQYYEEEERQRGNFPDRFSGHQFPNYSSELNVNALLLGDSALYLCASSLAGRKDTDTQYFGPGTRLTVL.

In this sample, this clone turned up once. The CDR3 bases are TGTGCCAGCAGCCTCGGACTGGTTTGGTCCTACAATGAGCAGTTCTTC. Protein: CASSLGLVWSYNEQFF. This sequence joins TRBV6-2 or TRBV6-3 and TRBJ2-1, with D perhaps matching TRBD2 (5 bases). V dropped 6 bases and J dropped 1 base, with 16 bases sitting between them. The CDR3 consists of 16 residues. Germline V lookup: CDR1 MNHEY, CDR2 SVGEGT.

CDR3 sequence (DNA): TGTGCCACCAGAGACCGGGTCTATGGCTACACCTTC. This codes for CATRDRVYGYTF. J is TRBJ1-2 and V is TRBV24-1; D call uncertain. The CDR3 sequence is 12 residues long. Germline loops: CDR1 KGHDR, CDR2 SFDVKD. Trimming cost V 7 bases and J 4 bases, with 9 bases left between them.

The chain recombines TRBV5-6 with TRBJ1-5; the D gene is possibly TRBD1 (5 bases). CDR1 is SGHDT, CDR2 YYEEEE, per germline. The V gene lost 1 base and the J gene lost 4 bases, with 9 bases spanning the gap. The CDR3 sequence is 14 residues long. The CDR3 is CASSLSGRNQPQHF. The CDR3 bases are TGTGCCAGCAGCTTGTCAGGGCGAAATCAGCCCCAGCATTTT.

The chain recombines TRBV6-5 with TRBJ2-1, with D maybe TRBD2 (6 bases). The ends were cut back, 6 bases at V and 2 bases at J, with 11 bases in the middle. CDR3 length equals 14 residues. Looked up from germline, CDR1 is MNHEY and CDR2 is SVGAGI. CDR3 loop: CASRGLAPYNEQFF. The CDR3 DNA sequence: TGTGCCAGCAGGGGACTTGCCCCCTACAATGAGCAGTTCTTC.

The table lists this clone with many counts. This sequence joins TRBV30 and TRBJ1-6; D may be TRBD1 (6 bases). The CDR3 loop spans 13 amino acids. V lost 3 bases, J lost 8 bases, and 11 bases lay in between. From germline, CDR1 is GTSNPN and CDR2 SVGIG (reference sequence). CDR3 nucleotides: TGTGCCTGGAGGGCGACAGGAGATTCACCCCTCCACTTT. Its translation is CAWRATGDSPLHF.

This chain links TRBV18 with TRBJ2-5, with D possibly being TRBD1 (5 bases). V gave up 1 base and J gave up 4 bases, with 7 bases separating them. This CDR3 is 13 amino acids long. The germline gives CDR1 KGHSH, CDR2 LQKENI. The CDR3 region has the DNA TGTGCCAGCTCACCACGACAGAGAGAGACCCAGTACTTC. Translated, it gives CASSPRQRETQYF.